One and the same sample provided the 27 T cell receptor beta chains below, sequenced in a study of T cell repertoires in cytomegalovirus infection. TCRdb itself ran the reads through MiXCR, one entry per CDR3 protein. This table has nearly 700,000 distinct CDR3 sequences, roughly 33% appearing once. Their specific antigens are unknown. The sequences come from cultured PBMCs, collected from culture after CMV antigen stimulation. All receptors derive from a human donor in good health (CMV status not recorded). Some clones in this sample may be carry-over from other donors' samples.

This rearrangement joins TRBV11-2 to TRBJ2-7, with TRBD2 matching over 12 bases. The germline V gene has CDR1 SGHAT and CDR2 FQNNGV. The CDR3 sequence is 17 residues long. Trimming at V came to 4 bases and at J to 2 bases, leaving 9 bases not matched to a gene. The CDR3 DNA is TGTGCCAGCAGCTCAAAGACTAGCGGGAGCGTTACCTACGAGCAGTACTTC. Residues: CASSSKTSGSVTYEQYF.

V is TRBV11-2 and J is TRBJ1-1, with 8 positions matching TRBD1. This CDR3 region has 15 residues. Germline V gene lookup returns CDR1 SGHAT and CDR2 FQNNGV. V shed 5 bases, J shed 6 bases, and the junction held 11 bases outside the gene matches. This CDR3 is CASSPTWTGMAEAFF. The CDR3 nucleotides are TGTGCCAGCAGCCCTACTTGGACAGGGATGGCTGAAGCTTTCTTT.

CDR3 amino acids: CASSSTASGPLAKNIQYF. CDR3 in DNA: TGTGCCAGCAGCTCAACGGCTAGCGGACCCCTAGCCAAAAACATTCAGTACTTC. The chain links TRBV7-8 to TRBJ2-4; 7 nucleotides align to TRBD2. Germline lookup yields CDR1 SGHVS and CDR2 FQNEAQ. The J segment lost 0 bases and the V segment lost 4 bases, leaving 12 bases of the junction unmatched. This CDR3 has 18 amino acids. Combining the CDR3 with reference TRBV7-8 and TRBJ2-4 gives the whole variable domain GAGVSQSPRYKVAKRGQDVALRCDPISGHVSLFWYQQALGQGPEFLTYFQNEAQLDKSGLPSDRFFAERPEGSVSTLKIQRTQQEDSAVYLCASSSTASGPLAKNIQYFGAGTRLSVL.

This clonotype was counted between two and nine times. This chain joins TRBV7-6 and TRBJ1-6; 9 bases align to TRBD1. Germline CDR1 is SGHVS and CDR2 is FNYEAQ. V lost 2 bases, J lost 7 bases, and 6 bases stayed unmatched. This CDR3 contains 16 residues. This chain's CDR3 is CASSLKGQGINSPLHF. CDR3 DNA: TGTGCCAGCAGCTTAAAAGGACAGGGGATCAATTCACCCCTCCACTTT.

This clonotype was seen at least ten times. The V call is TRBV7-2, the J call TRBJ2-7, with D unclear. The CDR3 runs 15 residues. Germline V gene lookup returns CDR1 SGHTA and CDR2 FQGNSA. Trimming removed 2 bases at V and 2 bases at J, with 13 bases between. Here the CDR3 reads CASSLLTPWAYEQYF. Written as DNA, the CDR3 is TGTGCCAGCAGCTTACTGACCCCTTGGGCCTACGAGCAGTACTTC.

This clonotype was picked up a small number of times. Here the CDR3 reads CASSGDAGTYNEQFF. DNA of the CDR3: TGTGCCAGCTCCGGCGACGCGGGTACATACAATGAGCAGTTCTTC. This chain connects TRBV11-2 to TRBJ2-1; weak D call: TRBD2 (5 bases). The CDR3 consists of 15 residues. Germline V gives CDR1 SGHAT, CDR2 FQNNGV. V was shortened by 8 bases and J by 4 bases, with 18 bases between the two germline ends.

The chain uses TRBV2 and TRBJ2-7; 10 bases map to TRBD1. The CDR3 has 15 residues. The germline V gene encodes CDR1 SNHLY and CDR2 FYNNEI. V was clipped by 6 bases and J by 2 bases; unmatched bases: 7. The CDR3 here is CASRATGTGAYEQYF. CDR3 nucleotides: TGTGCCAGCAGAGCGACCGGGACAGGGGCCTACGAGCAGTACTTC.

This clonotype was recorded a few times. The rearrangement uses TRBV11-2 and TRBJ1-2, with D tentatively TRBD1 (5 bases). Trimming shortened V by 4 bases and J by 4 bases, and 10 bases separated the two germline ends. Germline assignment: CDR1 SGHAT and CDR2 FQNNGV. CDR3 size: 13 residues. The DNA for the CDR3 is TGTGCCAGCAGCTGGAGAGACAGCTATGGCTACACCTTC. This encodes CASSWRDSYGYTF.

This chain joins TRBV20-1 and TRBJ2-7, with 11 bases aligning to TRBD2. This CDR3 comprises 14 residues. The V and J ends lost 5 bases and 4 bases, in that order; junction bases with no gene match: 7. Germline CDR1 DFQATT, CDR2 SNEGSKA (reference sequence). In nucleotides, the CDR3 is TGCAGTGCTGGGAAGACTAGCGGGATATACGAGCAGTACTTC. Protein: CSAGKTSGIYEQYF.

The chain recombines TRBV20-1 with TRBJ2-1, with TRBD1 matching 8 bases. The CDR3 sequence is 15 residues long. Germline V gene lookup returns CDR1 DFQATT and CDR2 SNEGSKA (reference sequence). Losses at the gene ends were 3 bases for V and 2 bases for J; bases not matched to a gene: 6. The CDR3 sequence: CSASGQGAAYNEQFF. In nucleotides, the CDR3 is TGCAGTGCTAGCGGGCAGGGGGCAGCCTACAATGAGCAGTTCTTC.

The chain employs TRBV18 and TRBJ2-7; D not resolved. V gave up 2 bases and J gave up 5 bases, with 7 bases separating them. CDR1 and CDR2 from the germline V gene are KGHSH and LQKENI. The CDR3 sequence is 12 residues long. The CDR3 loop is CASSPGNNEQYF. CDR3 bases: TGTGCCAGCTCACCAGGCAACAACGAGCAGTACTTC. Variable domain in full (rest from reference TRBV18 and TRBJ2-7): NAGVMQNPRHLVRRRGQEARLRCSPMKGHSHVYWYRQLPEEGLKFMVYLQKENIIDESGMPKERFSAEFPKEGPSILRIQQVVRGDSAAYFCASSPGNNEQYFGPGTRLTVT.

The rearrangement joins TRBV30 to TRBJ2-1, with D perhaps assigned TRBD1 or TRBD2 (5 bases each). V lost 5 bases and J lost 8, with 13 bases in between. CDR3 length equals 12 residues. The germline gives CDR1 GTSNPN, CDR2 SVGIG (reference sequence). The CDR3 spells CAWGGLNDEQFF. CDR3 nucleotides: TGTGCCTGGGGGGGATTAAACGATGAGCAGTTCTTC. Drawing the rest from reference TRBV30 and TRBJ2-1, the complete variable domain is SQTIHQWPATLVQPVGSPLSLECTVEGTSNPNLYWYRQAAGRGLQLLFYSVGIGQISSEVPQNLSASRPQDRQFILSSKKLLLSDSGFYLCAWGGLNDEQFFGPGTRLTVL.

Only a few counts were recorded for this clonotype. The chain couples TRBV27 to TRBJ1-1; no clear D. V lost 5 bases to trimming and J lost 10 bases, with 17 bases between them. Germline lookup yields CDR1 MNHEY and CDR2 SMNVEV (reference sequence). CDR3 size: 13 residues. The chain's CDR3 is CASSPPGPPRAFF. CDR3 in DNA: TGTGCCAGCAGTCCCCCAGGACCCCCACGAGCTTTCTTT.

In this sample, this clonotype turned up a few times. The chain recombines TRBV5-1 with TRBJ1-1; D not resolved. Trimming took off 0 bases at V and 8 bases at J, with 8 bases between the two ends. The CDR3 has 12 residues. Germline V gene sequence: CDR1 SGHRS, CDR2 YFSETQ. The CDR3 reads CASSLVEGEAFF. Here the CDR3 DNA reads TGCGCCAGCAGCTTGGTGGAGGGAGAAGCTTTCTTT.

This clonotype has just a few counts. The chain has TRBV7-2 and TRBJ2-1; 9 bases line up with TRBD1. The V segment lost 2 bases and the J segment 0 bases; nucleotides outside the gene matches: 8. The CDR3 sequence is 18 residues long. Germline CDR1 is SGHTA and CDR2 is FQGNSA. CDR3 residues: CASSLRVTGGHSYNEQFF. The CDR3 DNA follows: TGTGCCAGCAGCTTAAGAGTAACAGGGGGCCACTCCTACAATGAGCAGTTCTTC.

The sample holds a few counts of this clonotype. CDR3 in DNA: TGTGCCAGCAGTCTGGGGATAGACACCTTC. Its translation is CASSLGIDTF. The V and J genes are TRBV12-3 or TRBV12-4 and TRBJ1-2; no clear D gene. Trimming took off 5 bases at V and 12 bases at J, with 10 bases between the two ends. The CDR3 has 10 amino acids.

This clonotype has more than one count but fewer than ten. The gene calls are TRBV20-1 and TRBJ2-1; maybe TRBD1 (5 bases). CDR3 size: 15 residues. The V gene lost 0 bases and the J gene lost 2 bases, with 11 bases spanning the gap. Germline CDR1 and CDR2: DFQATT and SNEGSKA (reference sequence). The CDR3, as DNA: TGCAGTGCTAGAGATGTTGACAGTACCTACAATGAGCAGTTCTTC. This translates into CSARDVDSTYNEQFF.

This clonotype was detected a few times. This CDR3 reads CASSKSGTEAFF. As DNA, the CDR3 is TGTGCCAGTAGTAAGTCCGGTACTGAAGCTTTCTTT. The chain joins TRBV19 to TRBJ1-1; the D is unclear. V lost 4 bases, J lost 5 bases, and 8 bases lay in between. Per germline, CDR1 LNHDA and CDR2 SQIVND (reference sequence). The CDR3 consists of 12 residues.

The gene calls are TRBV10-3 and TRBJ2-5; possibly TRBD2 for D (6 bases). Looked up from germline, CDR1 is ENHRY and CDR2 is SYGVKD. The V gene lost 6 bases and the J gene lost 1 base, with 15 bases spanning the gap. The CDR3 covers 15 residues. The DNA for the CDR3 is TGTGCCATCAGAGGGGCGCGGGGCCCCCAAGAGACCCAGTACTTC. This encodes CAIRGARGPQETQYF.

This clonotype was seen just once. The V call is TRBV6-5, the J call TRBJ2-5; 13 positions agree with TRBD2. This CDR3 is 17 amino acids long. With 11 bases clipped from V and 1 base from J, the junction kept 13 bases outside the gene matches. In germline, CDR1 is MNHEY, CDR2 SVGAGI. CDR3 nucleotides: TGTGCCCATAGTGGACTAGCGGGAGTCACCCCCCAAGAGACCCAGTACTTC. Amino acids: CAHSGLAGVTPQETQYF.

The CDR3: CASSSGQARSGNTIYF. The CDR3 DNA reads as TGTGCCAGTAGTTCGGGACAGGCAAGGTCTGGAAACACCATATATTTT. The chain is built from TRBV19 and TRBJ1-3; 8 positions match TRBD1. This CDR3 is 16 amino acids long. V was pared by 5 bases and J by 1 base, with 7 bases of the junction left unmatched. Germline V lookup: CDR1 LNHDA, CDR2 SQIVND (reference sequence).

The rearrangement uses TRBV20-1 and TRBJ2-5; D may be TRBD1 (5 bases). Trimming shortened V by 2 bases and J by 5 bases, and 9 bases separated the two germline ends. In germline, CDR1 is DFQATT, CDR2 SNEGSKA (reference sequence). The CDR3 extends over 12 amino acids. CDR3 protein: CSARQGTETQYF. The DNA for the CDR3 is TGCAGTGCTAGACAGGGTACGGAGACCCAGTACTTC.

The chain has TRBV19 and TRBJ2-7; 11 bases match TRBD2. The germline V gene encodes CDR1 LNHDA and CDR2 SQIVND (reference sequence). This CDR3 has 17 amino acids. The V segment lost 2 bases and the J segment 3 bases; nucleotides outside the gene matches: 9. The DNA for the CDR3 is TGTGCCAGTAGTATAAGGTCCGGAGGGACTAGCGGCTACGAGCAGTACTTC. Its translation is CASSIRSGGTSGYEQYF.

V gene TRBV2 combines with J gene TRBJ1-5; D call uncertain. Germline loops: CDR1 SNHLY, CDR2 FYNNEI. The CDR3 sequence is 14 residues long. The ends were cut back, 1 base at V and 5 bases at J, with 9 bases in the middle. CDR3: CASSEVQRDQPQHF. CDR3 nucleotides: TGTGCCAGCAGTGAAGTACAACGGGATCAGCCCCAGCATTTT. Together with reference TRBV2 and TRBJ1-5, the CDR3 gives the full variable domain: EPEVTQTPSHQVTQMGQEVILRCVPISNHLYFYWYRQILGQKVEFLVSFYNNEISEKSEIFDDQFSVERPDGSNFTLKIRSTKLEDSAMYFCASSEVQRDQPQHFGDGTRLSIL.

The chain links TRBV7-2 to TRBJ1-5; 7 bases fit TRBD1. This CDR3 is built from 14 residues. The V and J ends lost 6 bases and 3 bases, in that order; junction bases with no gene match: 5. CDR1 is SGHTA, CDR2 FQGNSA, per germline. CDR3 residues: CASRQTGTNQPQHF. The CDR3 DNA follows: TGTGCCAGCAGGCAGACAGGGACCAATCAGCCCCAGCATTTT.

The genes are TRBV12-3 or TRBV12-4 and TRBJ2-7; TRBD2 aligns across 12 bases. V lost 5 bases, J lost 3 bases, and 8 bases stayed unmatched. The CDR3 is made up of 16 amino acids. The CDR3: CASSRWTSGIGYEQYF. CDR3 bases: TGTGCCAGCAGTAGGTGGACTAGCGGGATAGGCTACGAGCAGTACTTC.

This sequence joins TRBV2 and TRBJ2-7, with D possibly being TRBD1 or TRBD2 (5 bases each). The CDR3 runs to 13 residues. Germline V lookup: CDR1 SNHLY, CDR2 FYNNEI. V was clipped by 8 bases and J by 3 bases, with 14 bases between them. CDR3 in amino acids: CASGDVLYYEQYF. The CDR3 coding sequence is TGTGCCAGCGGGGACGTCCTCTACTACGAGCAGTACTTC.